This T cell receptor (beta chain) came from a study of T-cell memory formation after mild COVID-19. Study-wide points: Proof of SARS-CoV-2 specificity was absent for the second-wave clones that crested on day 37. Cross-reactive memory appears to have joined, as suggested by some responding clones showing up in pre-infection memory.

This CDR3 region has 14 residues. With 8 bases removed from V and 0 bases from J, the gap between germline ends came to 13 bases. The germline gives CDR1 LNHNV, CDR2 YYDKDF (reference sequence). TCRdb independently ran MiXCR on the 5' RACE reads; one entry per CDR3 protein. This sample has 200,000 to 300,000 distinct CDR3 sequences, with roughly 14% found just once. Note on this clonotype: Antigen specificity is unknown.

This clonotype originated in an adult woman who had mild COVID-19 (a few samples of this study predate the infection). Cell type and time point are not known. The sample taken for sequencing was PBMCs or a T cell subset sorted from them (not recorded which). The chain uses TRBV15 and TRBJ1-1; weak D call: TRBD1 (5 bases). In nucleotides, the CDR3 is TGTGCCACCGCCGGGGGATGGGTGAACACTGAAGCTTTCTTT. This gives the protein CATAGGWVNTEAFF. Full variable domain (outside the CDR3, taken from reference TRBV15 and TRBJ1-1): DAMVIQNPRYQVTQFGKPVTLSCSQTLNHNVMYWYQQKSSQAPKLLFHYYDKDFNNEADTPDNFQSRRPNTSFCFLDIRSPGLGDTAMYLCATAGGWVNTEAFFGQGTRLTVV.